The 29 T cell receptor beta chains given below trace back to one sample, sequenced in a study of cytomegalovirus exposure and HLA in healthy donors. PCR amplification relied on 60 Vbeta primers (plus 13 Jbeta primers). Assay used: immunoSEQ multiplex PCR; TCRdb lists only in-frame clones, some missing. The sample has about 170,000 clones, about 79% seen once; the top ten hold 2% to 2.5%. Sequencing used PBMCs. These receptor sequences come from a woman aged 45-65 years in good health and CMV-seronegative.

This clone appeared a single time. The V call is TRBV19, the J call TRBJ1-1; the match to TRBD1 covers 10 bases. CDR3 length equals 17 residues. V lost 6 bases to trimming and J lost 1 base; unmatched junction nucleotides: 11. Germline values: CDR1 LNHDA, CDR2 SQIVND (reference sequence). This CDR3 is CASRPLRDRGQNTEAFF. The CDR3 DNA follows: TGTGCCAGTAGGCCGCTACGGGACAGGGGTCAGAACACTGAAGCTTTCTTT. The entire variable domain, with the rest obtained from reference TRBV19 and TRBJ1-1, is as follows: DGGITQSPKYLFRKEGQNVTLSCEQNLNHDAMYWYRQDPGQGLRLIYYSQIVNDFQKGDIAEGYSVSREKKESFPLTVTSAQKNPTAFYLCASRPLRDRGQNTEAFFGQGTRLTVV.

The V and J genes are TRBV25-1 and TRBJ1-5; TRBD1 might be the D (6 bases). V dropped 6 bases and J dropped 7 bases, with 13 bases sitting between them. The CDR3 consists of 13 residues. CDR1 and CDR2 (germline): MGHDK, SYGVNS. DNA of the CDR3: TGTGCCAGCAGACGGACAGCGGTACAGCCCCAGCATTTT. Residues: CASRRTAVQPQHF.

The CDR3 DNA follows: TGTGCCAGCAGCGTAGTTGCGGGAGGGAGAGAGACCCAGTACTTC. It codes for CASSVVAGGRETQYF. The chain combines TRBV9 with TRBJ2-5; 9 bases are a match to TRBD2. CDR3 length equals 15 residues. Germline V gives CDR1 SGDLS, CDR2 YYNGEE. V was clipped by 0 bases and J by 4 bases; unmatched bases: 4.

This chain connects TRBV18 to TRBJ1-6, with 8 bases aligning to TRBD1. The trim removed 3 bases at V and 6 bases at J, leaving 1 base unmatched. This CDR3 has 14 residues. Germline lookup yields CDR1 KGHSH and CDR2 LQKENI. CDR3 nucleotide sequence: TGTGCCAGCTCACCCGACAGGGGTAATTCACCCCTCCACTTT. This gives the protein CASSPDRGNSPLHF.

A word on this clone: This same CDR3 is encoded by further DNA sequences in the sample. This rearrangement joins TRBV28 to TRBJ1-2; possibly TRBD1 for D (6 bases). This CDR3 has 13 amino acids. The germline V gene encodes CDR1 MDHEN and CDR2 SYDVKM. Trimming cost V 2 bases and J 2 bases, with 6 bases left between them. The CDR3 loop is CASSLGQNYGYTF. The CDR3 DNA sequence: TGTGCCAGCAGTTTAGGACAGAACTATGGCTACACCTTC.

This clone came up once. The chain has TRBV7-2 and TRBJ2-5, with 8 bases matching TRBD1. With 4 bases clipped from V and 6 bases from J, the junction kept 4 bases outside the gene matches. The CDR3 contains 13 residues. Germline V CDR1 and CDR2: SGHTA, FQGNSA. This CDR3 is CASSSDRAQTQYF. The DNA for the CDR3 is TGTGCCAGCAGCTCGGACAGGGCACAGACCCAGTACTTC.

The CDR3 loop is CASSLIGAGDTEAFF. CDR3 coding DNA: TGTGCCAGCAGCTTAATCGGGGCGGGGGACACTGAAGCTTTCTTT. The chain links TRBV7-9 to TRBJ1-1, with D possibly TRBD1 on 5 matching bases. CDR1 SEHNR and CDR2 FQNEAQ come from the germline V gene (reference sequence). The CDR3 runs 15 residues. V shed 2 bases and J shed 3 bases, with 13 bases lying between them.

This clone has a handful of counts. The chain carries TRBV5-5 and TRBJ2-5; 7 bases fit TRBD2. The assigned J gene may be wrong: the sequence end matches TRBJ2-7 better. The CDR3 contains 16 residues. Germline assignment: CDR1 SGHKS and CDR2 YYEKEE (reference sequence). CDR3 amino acids: CASSFSAPAGWSEQYF. Written as DNA, the CDR3 is TGTGCCAGCAGCTTTTCCGCCCCAGCGGGATGGAGCGAGCAGTACTTC.

The chain recombines TRBV7-2 with TRBJ2-5; 14 bases are shared with TRBD2. The J call could be wrong; TRBJ2-7 is a better fit for the DNA end. The length of the CDR3 is 17 residues. The germline gives CDR1 SGHTA, CDR2 FQGNSA. The CDR3: CASSFGTSGGSSYEQYF. The CDR3 DNA follows: TGTGCCAGCAGCTTCGGGACTAGCGGGGGTAGCTCCTACGAGCAGTACTTC.

The chain employs TRBV7-3 and TRBJ1-1; 7 nucleotides agree with TRBD1. Germline lookup yields CDR1 SGHTA and CDR2 FQGTGA. The CDR3 consists of 14 residues. The V and J ends lost 5 bases and 3 bases, in that order; junction bases with no gene match: 6. For the CDR3, the DNA is TGTGCCAGCAGCGAGACAGGGATCGACACTGAAGCTTTCTTT. The encoded protein is CASSETGIDTEAFF.

This chain uses TRBV19 with TRBJ2-7; D gene uncertain. CDR1 LNHDA and CDR2 SQIVND come from the germline V gene (reference sequence). Between the trimmed V and J ends, which lost 4 bases and 1 base, there was a span of 11 bases. The CDR3 sequence is 14 residues long. CDR3: CASSKSVQSYEQYF. The CDR3 DNA is TGTGCCAGTAGTAAGAGTGTACAGTCCTACGAGCAGTACTTC.

V usage is TRBV25-1 and J usage is TRBJ2-7, with D perhaps matching TRBD1 (6 bases). CDR3 length: 15 residues. Germline V CDR1 and CDR2: MGHDK, SYGVNS. With 2 bases removed from V and 2 bases from J, the gap between germline ends came to 13 bases. DNA for the CDR3: TGTGCCAGCAGTGAAGAGGGCAGGGGAACCTACGAGCAGTACTTC. Translation gives CASSEEGRGTYEQYF.

This sequence joins TRBV6-1 and TRBJ1-4, with a weak D call TRBD1 (6 bases). CDR1 and CDR2 from the germline V gene are MNHNS and SASEGT. CDR3 size: 13 residues. Trimming shortened V by 7 bases and J by 8 bases, and 14 bases separated the two germline ends. The CDR3 loop reads CASKEQGREKLFF. The CDR3 DNA sequence: TGTGCCAGCAAAGAACAGGGCCGGGAAAAACTGTTTTTT.

V gene TRBV7-2 combines with J gene TRBJ2-3, with TRBD2 identical over 9 bases. The V and J ends lost 1 base and 5 bases, in that order; junction bases with no gene match: 7. CDR3 length equals 16 residues. Germline loops: CDR1 SGHTA, CDR2 FQGNSA. This CDR3 is CASSLGGRAVVDTQYF. The CDR3 DNA sequence: TGTGCCAGCAGCTTAGGCGGGAGGGCCGTTGTAGATACGCAGTATTTT. Looking up the rest from reference TRBV7-2 and TRBJ2-3 gives the full variable domain: GAGVSQSPSNKVTEKGKDVELRCDPISGHTALYWYRQSLGQGLEFLIYFQGNSAPDKSGLPSDRFSAERTGGSVSTLTIQRTQQEDSAVYLCASSLGGRAVVDTQYFGPGTRLTVL.

V gene TRBV28 combines with J gene TRBJ1-2; D unclear. The CDR3 spans 15 residues. V was shortened by 5 bases and J by 5 bases, with 18 bases between the two germline ends. Looked up from germline, CDR1 is MDHEN and CDR2 is SYDVKM. DNA for the CDR3: TGTGCCAGCAGTACCGGAGCCGGGGTGAAGTATGGCTACACCTTC. As protein: CASSTGAGVKYGYTF.

For this clone: Other DNA sequences within the sample encode an identical CDR3. The chain employs TRBV29-1 and TRBJ2-5; 7 bases agree with TRBD1. V shed 5 bases, J shed 2 bases, and the junction held 2 bases outside the gene matches. The CDR3 loop spans 12 amino acids. Germline V gene lookup returns CDR1 SQVTM and CDR2 ANQGSEA. The CDR3 spells CSVRQGQETQYF. The CDR3 DNA is TGCAGCGTTAGACAGGGTCAAGAGACCCAGTACTTC.

The chain recombines TRBV23-1 with TRBJ2-7; 7 bases match TRBD1. TRBV23-1 is an ORF for which the function is uncertain. This CDR3 comprises 11 residues. J gave up 12 bases and V 3 bases, and 5 bases lay outside the gene matches. DNA for the CDR3: TGCGCCAGCAGTCATCGACAGGGTCCGTACTTC. Translating it yields CASSHRQGPYF.

This clone was observed a few times. The rearrangement uses TRBV6-6 and TRBJ1-2; possibly TRBD1 for D (5 bases). The germline gives CDR1 MNHNY, CDR2 SVGAGI (reference sequence). V shed 4 bases and J shed 3 bases, with 12 bases lying between them. There are 14 residues in the CDR3. CDR3 bases: TGTGCCAGCAGTTGGGCAGGGTCGGACTATGGCTACACCTTC. Its protein is CASSWAGSDYGYTF.

V and J are TRBV6-1 and TRBJ1-1; D unclear. V was trimmed by 6 bases and J by 6 bases, leaving 17 bases between them. CDR3 size: 14 residues. CDR1 MNHNS and CDR2 SASEGT come from the germline V gene. Here the CDR3 reads CASRRNRGLAEAFF. The CDR3 DNA is TGTGCCAGCAGGCGAAACCGGGGTCTTGCTGAAGCTTTCTTT.

The V and J genes are TRBV18 and TRBJ2-2; 7 nucleotides line up with TRBD1. This CDR3 is 14 amino acids long. Losses at the gene ends were 1 base for V and 7 bases for J; bases not matched to a gene: 3. Germline V gene data show CDR1 as KGHSH and CDR2 as LQKENI. The CDR3 loop reads CASSPQGAGGELFF. Here the CDR3 DNA reads TGTGCCAGCTCACCACAGGGGGCGGGCGGGGAGCTGTTTTTT.

This clone was counted only a few times. The gene calls are TRBV28 and TRBJ2-5; TRBD1 matches at 7 bases. Germline CDR1 is MDHEN and CDR2 is SYDVKM. The CDR3 loop spans 14 amino acids. V trimming: 6 bases; J trimming: 6 bases; junction bases outside the gene matches: 10. The chain's CDR3 is CASSPDRVVQTQYF. As DNA, the CDR3 is TGTGCCAGCAGCCCCGACAGGGTGGTTCAGACCCAGTACTTC.

This chain uses TRBV28 with TRBJ1-2; D possibly corresponds to TRBD1 (5 bases). V lost 7 bases and J lost 4, with 13 bases in between. Germline V gene lookup returns CDR1 MDHEN and CDR2 SYDVKM. This CDR3 contains 13 residues. Here the CDR3 DNA reads TGTGCCAGCATGCAGACACAGGTCTATGGCTACACCTTC. Residues: CASMQTQVYGYTF.

The CDR3 loop is CASSPGERGQETQYF. The CDR3 nucleotides are TGTGCCAGTAGCCCGGGGGAGCGGGGACAAGAGACCCAGTACTTC. The V gene is TRBV19, the J gene TRBJ2-5; 7 bases agree with TRBD2. Germline values: CDR1 LNHDA, CDR2 SQIVND (reference sequence). The trim removed 6 bases at V and 2 bases at J, leaving 9 bases unmatched. The CDR3 sequence is 15 residues long.

V usage is TRBV18 and J usage is TRBJ1-2, with TRBD1 matching 10 bases. Trimming removed 6 bases from V and 0 bases from J; junction bases left unmatched: 7. The CDR3 runs to 16 residues. CDR1 KGHSH and CDR2 LQKENI come from the germline V gene. The CDR3 DNA sequence: TGTGCCAGCTCCCTGACAGGGGGCGAAGCTAACTATGGCTACACCTTC. This sequence encodes CASSLTGGEANYGYTF.

A word on this clone: Other DNA sequences in the sample encode the same CDR3. This chain uses TRBV20-1 with TRBJ1-1; 7 nucleotides line up with TRBD1. Trimming took 5 bases from V and 11 from J; bases not matched to a gene: 5. Germline V gene sequence: CDR1 DFQATT, CDR2 SNEGSKA (reference sequence). The CDR3 covers 10 residues. CDR3 sequence: CSARGGEAFF. The CDR3 DNA reads as TGCAGTGCTCGAGGGGGCGAGGCTTTCTTT.

The rearrangement joins TRBV25-1 to TRBJ2-2, with D perhaps TRBD2 (7 bases). The ends were cut back, 1 base at V and 4 bases at J, with 10 bases in the middle. Per the germline V gene, CDR1 is MGHDK and CDR2 is SYGVNS. There are 15 residues in the CDR3. The DNA for the CDR3 is TGTGCCAGCAGTGAATCCCGGGGGGCCACCGGGGAGCTGTTTTTT. Its translation is CASSESRGATGELFF.

The CDR3: CASSLFGQSGGRRSYNEQFF. Written as DNA, the CDR3 is TGTGCCAGCAGCTTATTCGGACAGTCCGGTGGTAGGCGCTCCTACAATGAGCAGTTCTTC. The J gene is TRBJ2-1, the V gene TRBV7-6, with D possibly TRBD1 on 6 matching bases. Trimming removed 2 bases at V and 0 bases at J, with 23 bases between. The V gene's germline CDR1 is SGHVS and CDR2 FNYEAQ. CDR3 length equals 20 residues.

The chain links TRBV27 to TRBJ1-5, with TRBD1 matching 11 bases. V was pared by 4 bases and J by 0 bases, with 11 bases of the junction left unmatched. In germline, CDR1 is MNHEY, CDR2 SMNVEV (reference sequence). This CDR3 spans 19 amino acids. The CDR3 region is CASSSYAGTGGYSNQPQHF. CDR3 nucleotides: TGTGCCAGCAGTTCCTACGCCGGGACAGGGGGTTATAGCAATCAGCCCCAGCATTTT.

The rearrangement links TRBV12-5 to TRBJ2-2, with 9 bases that match TRBD1. The CDR3 loop spans 16 amino acids. V dropped 5 bases and J dropped 1; count of bases not matched to a gene: 5. Germline assignment: CDR1 LGHNT and CDR2 FRNRAP. In DNA form, the CDR3 reads TGTGCTAGTGGTCTAGGGACAGGGAAGAACACCGGGGAGCTGTTTTTT. It translates to CASGLGTGKNTGELFF.